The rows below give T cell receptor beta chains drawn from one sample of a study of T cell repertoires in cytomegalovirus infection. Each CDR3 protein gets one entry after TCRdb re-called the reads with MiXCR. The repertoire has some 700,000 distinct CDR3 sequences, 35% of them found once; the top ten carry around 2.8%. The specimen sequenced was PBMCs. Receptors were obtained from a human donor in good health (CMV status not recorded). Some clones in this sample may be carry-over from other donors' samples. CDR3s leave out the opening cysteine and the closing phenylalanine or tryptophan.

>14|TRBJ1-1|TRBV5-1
ASSLAPGEKNTEAF
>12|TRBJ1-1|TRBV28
ASSLGGVDTEAF
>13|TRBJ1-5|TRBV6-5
ASSALSIGNQPQH
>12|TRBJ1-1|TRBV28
ASRQGSPGTEAF
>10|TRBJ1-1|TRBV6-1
ATSGQTLEAF
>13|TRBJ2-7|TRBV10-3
AINSAVSGSYEQY
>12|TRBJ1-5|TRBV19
ASSSDRANQPQH
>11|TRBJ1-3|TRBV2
ASQGFRGNTIY
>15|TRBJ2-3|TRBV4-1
ASSQEDSGGTTDTQY
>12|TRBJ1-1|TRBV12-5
ASGPGQKNTEAF
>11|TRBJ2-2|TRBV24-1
ATSDPRFGELF
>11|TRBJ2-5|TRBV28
ASSAGKGETQY
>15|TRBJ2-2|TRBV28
ASSLSGRGSIGGELF
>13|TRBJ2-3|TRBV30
AWSSIVSYQDTQY
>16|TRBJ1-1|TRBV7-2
ASSLAVGITRRDTEAF
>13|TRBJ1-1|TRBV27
ASSRQGWSNTEAF
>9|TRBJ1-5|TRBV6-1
ASSVRQPQH
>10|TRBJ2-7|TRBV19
ASSPPGDEQY
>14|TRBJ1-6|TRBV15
ATGNPSGTGVSPLH
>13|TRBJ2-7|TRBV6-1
ASRFGLAQPYEQY
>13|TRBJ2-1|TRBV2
ASSTSGGAWDEQF
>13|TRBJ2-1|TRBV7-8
ASSPGRDQYNEQF
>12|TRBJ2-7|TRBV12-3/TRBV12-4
ASSYRVRVGEQY
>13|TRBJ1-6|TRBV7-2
ASSLGTVFNSPLH
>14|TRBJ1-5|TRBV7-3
ASSPPGGTSNQPQH
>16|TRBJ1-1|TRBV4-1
ASSQKGFTGGGNTEAF
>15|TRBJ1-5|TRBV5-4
ASSLGPREMGNQPQH
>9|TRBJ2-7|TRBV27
ASSLGNEQY
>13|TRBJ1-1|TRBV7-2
ASSLFRGPNTEAF
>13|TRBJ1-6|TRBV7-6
ASSPGGVDNSPLH
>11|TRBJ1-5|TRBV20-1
SARAGNRQPQH
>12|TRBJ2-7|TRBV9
ASSVGGEPYEQY
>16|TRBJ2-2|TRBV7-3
ASSLRWTSGGLGGELF
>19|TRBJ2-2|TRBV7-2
ASSQPETSGRLTRSAGELF
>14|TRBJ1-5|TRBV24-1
ATSDPGTGEGQPQH
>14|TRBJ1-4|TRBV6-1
ASSLKTGGVNEKLF
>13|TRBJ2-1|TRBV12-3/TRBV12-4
ASSLRHSSYNEQF
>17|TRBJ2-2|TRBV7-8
ASSRKPGLVVVSAGELF
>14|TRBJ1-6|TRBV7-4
ASSLAWKIRNSPLH
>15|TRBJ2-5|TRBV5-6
ASSPLLAGGFQETQY
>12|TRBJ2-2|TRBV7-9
ASSKDSYTGELF
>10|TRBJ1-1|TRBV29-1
SVVESVIEAF
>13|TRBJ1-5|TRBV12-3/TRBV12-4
ASSLDRGRNQPQH
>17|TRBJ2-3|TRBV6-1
ASSESDWDSYFSTDTQY
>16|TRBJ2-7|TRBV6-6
ASSLGQGSKTSDYEQY
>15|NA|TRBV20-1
SARPHLETSMTDTQH
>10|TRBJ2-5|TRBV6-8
ASRSWFATQY
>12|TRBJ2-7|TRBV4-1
ASSQGIQGYEQY
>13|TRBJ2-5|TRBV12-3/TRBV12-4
ASSPVGPLGETQY
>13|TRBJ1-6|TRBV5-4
ASSTAGSVNSPLH
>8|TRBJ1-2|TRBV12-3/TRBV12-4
ASGGLGYT
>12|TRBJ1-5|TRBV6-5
ASSYPTDIQPQH
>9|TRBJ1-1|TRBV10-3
AIREDTEAF